A single sample gave rise to the 21 T cell receptor beta chains below, sequenced in a study of cytomegalovirus exposure and HLA in healthy donors (dated by TCRdb to about 2017). The library was generated by the immunoSEQ multiplex PCR assay. For the multiplex PCR, a mixture combining 60 forward primers for TCR Vbeta segments and 13 reverse primers for TCR Jbeta segments was used. In its TCRdb copy, this immuneACCESS table keeps in-frame sequences only and misses some clones. Where compared with another copy, unresolved V genes explain less than half of these, and the others have no known cause. The sample profile shows some 150,000 clones; approximately 80% of them were found once. About 13% of the sample comes from the top ten. The sequenced sample was PBMCs. Receptor source: a man aged 25-45 years in good health and CMV-seropositive.

This chain joins TRBV4-2 and TRBJ2-1; D may be TRBD2 (6 bases). The V end lost 0 bases, the J end lost 3 bases, and 12 bases lay between the germline ends. This CDR3 has 16 residues. Per the germline V gene, CDR1 is LGHNA and CDR2 is YNFKEQ. Here the CDR3 DNA reads TGTGCCAGCAGCCAAGAGCGGGGAGCTGACTACAATGAGCAGTTCTTC. Its translation: CASSQERGADYNEQFF.

The chain combines TRBV7-3 with TRBJ2-7; TRBD1 aligns across 7 bases. CDR3 size: 13 residues. Germline V gives CDR1 SGHTA, CDR2 FQGTGA. The J segment lost 5 bases and the V segment lost 5 bases, leaving 6 bases of the junction unmatched. The CDR3 is CASSPGQFNEQYF. Here the CDR3 DNA reads TGTGCCAGCAGCCCGGGACAGTTTAACGAGCAGTACTTC.

This clone has more than one count but fewer than ten. The chain uses TRBV5-6 and TRBJ1-3; tentative D call: TRBD1 (5 bases). CDR3 length: 15 residues. Trimming removed 4 bases from V and 1 base from J, with 12 bases in between. CDR1 SGHDT and CDR2 YYEEEE come from the germline V gene. CDR3 sequence reads: CASSVTGFSGNTIYF. DNA of the CDR3: TGTGCCAGCAGCGTAACAGGTTTTTCTGGAAACACCATATATTTT.

The chain is built from TRBV5-6 and TRBJ1-3; D perhaps matches TRBD1 (6 bases). Germline assignment: CDR1 SGHDT and CDR2 YYEEEE. There are 15 residues in the CDR3. V gave up 0 bases and J gave up 2 bases, with 9 bases separating them. The CDR3 region is CASSLAWGPGNTIYF. In DNA form, the CDR3 reads TGTGCCAGCAGCTTGGCCTGGGGGCCTGGAAACACCATATATTTT. Variable domain in full (rest from reference TRBV5-6 and TRBJ1-3): DAGVTQSPTHLIKTRGQQVTLRCSPKSGHDTVSWYQQALGQGPQFIFQYYEEEERQRGNFPDRFSGHQFPNYSSELNVNALLLGDSALYLCASSLAWGPGNTIYFGEGSWLTVV.

V is TRBV5-6 and J is TRBJ2-3, with D possibly matching TRBD1 (6 bases). CDR3 length: 15 amino acids. Germline CDR1 and CDR2: SGHDT and YYEEEE. V was trimmed by 1 base and J by 2 bases, leaving 11 bases between them. CDR3 residues: CASSLLQGVTDTQYF. The CDR3 DNA follows: TGTGCCAGCAGCTTGCTACAGGGCGTCACAGATACGCAGTATTTT.

J is TRBJ2-3 and V is TRBV4-2, with D maybe TRBD1 (5 bases). CDR1 is LGHNA and CDR2 is YNFKEQ in the germline V gene. The CDR3 runs to 13 residues. Deletions cut 0 bases from V and 5 bases from J, with 6 bases between. CDR3 amino acids: CASSQERGDTQYF. CDR3 in DNA: TGTGCCAGCAGCCAAGAAAGGGGAGATACGCAGTATTTT.

The CDR3 is CASSSGQGRGNTIYF. The CDR3 DNA follows: TGTGCCAGCAGTTCAGGACAGGGTAGGGGAAACACCATATATTTT. The V gene is TRBV6-6, the J gene TRBJ1-3; 8 bases match TRBD1. The length of the CDR3 is 15 residues. After removal of 4 bases from V and 4 bases from J, the junction contained 6 bases not matched to a gene. Germline CDR1 and CDR2: MNHNY and SVGAGI (reference sequence).

This clone was counted only a few times. The chain recombines TRBV7-9 with TRBJ2-7; tentatively, D is TRBD1 (5 bases). Germline CDR1 and CDR2: SEHNR and FQNEAQ (reference sequence). V was clipped by 4 bases and J by 4 bases, with 17 bases between them. CDR3 length: 15 amino acids. Here the CDR3 reads CASSSGREAGYEQYF. CDR3 in DNA: TGTGCCAGCAGCTCAGGCCGAGAGGCAGGGTACGAGCAGTACTTC. Using reference TRBV7-9 and TRBJ2-7 for the parts outside the CDR3, the full variable domain is DTGVSQNPRHKITKRGQNVTFRCDPISEHNRLYWYRQTLGQGPEFLTYFQNEAQLEKSRLLSDRFSAERPKGSFSTLEIQRTEQGDSAMYLCASSSGREAGYEQYFGPGTRLTVT.

The gene calls are TRBV28 and TRBJ1-5; 8 bases are a match to TRBD1. Germline V lookup: CDR1 MDHEN, CDR2 SYDVKM. J lost 6 bases, V lost 0 bases, and 4 bases had no gene match. The CDR3 consists of 15 residues. The CDR3 DNA is TGTGCCAGCAGTTTATGGGGAACAGGGGGTCAGCCCCAGCATTTT. This encodes CASSLWGTGGQPQHF.

J is TRBJ2-7 and V is TRBV19; 7 bases agree with TRBD1. Germline V gene sequence: CDR1 LNHDA, CDR2 SQIVND (reference sequence). CDR3 length: 13 residues. Germline trimming cut 5 bases from V and 9 bases from J; bases unmatched to any gene: 10. This chain's CDR3 is CASSPQDRVWQYF. CDR3 in DNA: TGTGCCAGTAGTCCACAAGACAGGGTGTGGCAGTACTTC. The full variable domain, its missing parts supplied by reference TRBV19 and TRBJ2-7, is DGGITQSPKYLFRKEGQNVTLSCEQNLNHDAMYWYRQDPGQGLRLIYYSQIVNDFQKGDIAEGYSVSREKKESFPLTVTSAQKNPTAFYLCASSPQDRVWQYFGPGTRLTVT.

This sequence joins TRBV11-2 and TRBJ2-2, with 13 bases identical to TRBD2. CDR1 and CDR2 (germline): SGHAT, FQNNGV. J was trimmed by 4 bases and V by 5 bases; bases with no gene match: 4. CDR3 size: 16 residues. CDR3 region: CASSLGLAGTTGELFF. CDR3 coding DNA: TGTGCCAGCAGCCTGGGACTAGCGGGAACCACCGGGGAGCTGTTTTTT.

The V call is TRBV2, the J call TRBJ1-6, with D perhaps TRBD1 (5 bases). V gave up 5 bases and J gave up 8 bases, with 7 bases separating them. Germline V gene data show CDR1 as SNHLY and CDR2 as FYNNEI. CDR3 length: 12 residues. The CDR3 sequence is CASSPRDSPLHF. CDR3 in DNA: TGTGCCAGCAGTCCCAGGGATTCACCCCTCCACTTT.

The chain couples TRBV5-6 to TRBJ1-4; D is perhaps TRBD1 (6 bases). Trimming shortened V by 2 bases and J by 6 bases, and 14 bases separated the two germline ends. In germline, CDR1 is SGHDT, CDR2 YYEEEE. This CDR3 contains 15 residues. DNA for the CDR3: TGTGCCAGCAGCTTTTCCGGGACAACCTATGAAAAACTGTTTTTT. As protein: CASSFSGTTYEKLFF.

The V and J genes are TRBV7-2 and TRBJ2-7; 12 positions agree with TRBD1. V dropped 1 base and J dropped 4; count of bases not matched to a gene: 5. CDR3 size: 16 residues. CDR1 and CDR2 (germline): SGHTA, FQGNSA. CDR3: CASSLVWGQGAYEQYF. In nucleotides, the CDR3 is TGTGCCAGCAGCTTAGTTTGGGGACAGGGGGCTTACGAGCAGTACTTC.

The rearrangement joins TRBV18 to TRBJ2-7; 9 bases line up with TRBD1. This CDR3 has 14 residues. Losses at the gene ends were 6 bases for V and 6 bases for J; bases not matched to a gene: 9. Germline V CDR1 and CDR2: KGHSH, LQKENI. The DNA of the CDR3 is TGTGCCAGCTCCCCGCGGACAGGGGTGGGCGAGCAGTACTTC. This codes for CASSPRTGVGEQYF.

The chain links TRBV5-6 to TRBJ2-5, with 8 bases lining up with TRBD1. Germline V CDR1 and CDR2: SGHDT, YYEEEE. Losses at the gene ends were 1 base for V and 4 bases for J; bases not matched to a gene: 9. The CDR3 has 16 amino acids. The CDR3 spells CASSLPGDRSAETQYF. The DNA for the CDR3 is TGTGCCAGCAGCTTGCCAGGGGACAGGTCCGCAGAGACCCAGTACTTC.

In this sample, this clone turned up once. The chain couples TRBV7-8 to TRBJ2-1, with 13 bases that match TRBD2. The CDR3 sequence is 16 residues long. V shed 0 bases, J shed 7 bases, and the junction held 3 bases outside the gene matches. CDR1 SGHVS and CDR2 FQNEAQ come from the germline V gene. Here the CDR3 DNA reads TGTGCCAGCAGCTTAGCCTCGACTAGCGGGAGGAATGAGCAGTTCTTC. Its protein is CASSLASTSGRNEQFF. Full variable domain (rest looked up from reference TRBV7-8 and TRBJ2-1): GAGVSQSPRYKVAKRGQDVALRCDPISGHVSLFWYQQALGQGPEFLTYFQNEAQLDKSGLPSDRFFAERPEGSVSTLKIQRTQQEDSAVYLCASSLASTSGRNEQFFGPGTRLTVL.

V and J are TRBV13 and TRBJ2-7; the match to TRBD1 covers 7 bases. CDR1 PRHDT and CDR2 FYEKMQ come from the germline V gene (reference sequence). CDR3 size: 16 residues. Unmatched junction bases numbered 10, after V lost 5 bases and J lost 0 bases. The CDR3 DNA follows: TGTGCCAGCAGCGGTACCCAGGGGGAGAACTCCTACGAGCAGTACTTC. This codes for CASSGTQGENSYEQYF. Variable domain in full (rest from reference TRBV13 and TRBJ2-7): AAGVIQSPRHLIKEKRETATLKCYPIPRHDTVYWYQQGPGQDPQFLISFYEKMQSDKGSIPDRFSAQQFSDYHSELNMSSLELGDSALYFCASSGTQGENSYEQYFGPGTRLTVT.

The V and J genes are TRBV5-6 and TRBJ2-5, with 13 positions matching TRBD2. The CDR3 runs to 16 residues. Germline V gives CDR1 SGHDT, CDR2 YYEEEE. V was pared by 6 bases and J by 5 bases, with 10 bases of the junction left unmatched. CDR3: CASTRGPTSGRETQYF. The CDR3 coding sequence is TGTGCCAGCACCAGGGGGCCGACTAGCGGGAGGGAGACCCAGTACTTC.

This chain's CDR3 is CASSLAQREGFYNEQFF. The CDR3 region has the DNA TGTGCCAGCAGCTTGGCCCAGCGGGAGGGATTCTACAATGAGCAGTTCTTC. The J gene is TRBJ2-1, the V gene TRBV5-6, with TRBD2 identical over 10 bases. The CDR3 has 17 residues. Unmatched junction bases numbered 6, after V lost 0 bases and J lost 3 bases. Germline assignment: CDR1 SGHDT and CDR2 YYEEEE.

J is TRBJ2-5 and V is TRBV7-2, with 7 bases that match TRBD2. Near its end, the DNA agrees better with TRBJ2-7, so the J call may be wrong. Germline V gene sequence: CDR1 SGHTA, CDR2 FQGNSA. CDR3 length equals 15 residues. Here the CDR3 DNA reads TGTGCCAGCAGCTTAGATGGCGGGAGTGTTTACGAGCAGTACTTC. Translated: CASSLDGGSVYEQYF.